This T cell receptor (beta chain) was captured by sequencing in a study of cytomegalovirus exposure and HLA in healthy donors. As for this clone: What it recognizes is unknown.

Primers: 60 Vbeta forward and 13 Jbeta reverse. The repertoire was sequenced with immunoSEQ multiplex PCR; TCRdb's copy has only in-frame clones and lacks some. This table has some 140,000 clones, 77% appearing once. Trimming at V came to 4 bases and at J to 2 bases, leaving 9 bases not matched to a gene. Germline assignment: CDR1 ENHRY and CDR2 SYGVKD. The CDR3 totals 17 residues. Study-level points and caveats: Based on reports, TCR beta sequences accurately predicted HLA-A and HLA-B alleles for most subjects.

The receptor was isolated from a man aged 25 to 45 in good health and CMV-seronegative. The sequencing input was PBMCs. This chain links TRBV10-3 with TRBJ2-5, with 11 bases matching TRBD2. The CDR3 nucleotides are TGTGCCATCAGTGGCGGGTTTAGCGGGAGGGTGCAAGAGACCCAGTACTTC. Protein product: CAISGGFSGRVQETQYF.